This TCR beta chain is from a study of T-cell reconstitution after alpha-beta-depleted transplantation in children. Study-level results: One year post-transplant, T-cell counts and diversity were largely derived from T cells produced anew. About two months after transplant, alpha-beta T cells reportedly came from several hundred expanded graft clones.

Turning to this clonotype: Antigen: not known.

Unique molecular identifiers were incorporated during preparation of the TCRbeta library. TCRdb ran MiXCR on the PCR reads and lists one entry per CDR3 protein. This table has 98,000 or so distinct CDR3 sequences, about 25% appearing once. Germline CDR1 and CDR2: SGHRS and YFSETQ. V lost 4 bases, J lost 2 bases, and 15 bases lay in between. The CDR3 is 16 residues long. V and J are TRBV5-1 and TRBJ2-2; weak D call: TRBD1 (6 bases). Material: PBMCs, obtained before TCRalphabeta/CD19-depleted stem cell transplant. The receptor was derived from a boy aged 2-9 years with acute lymphoblastic leukemia, due to receive a stem cell transplant. CDR3 protein: CASSPVGTPNTGELFF. CDR3 DNA sequence: TGCGCCAGCAGCCCCGTGGGGACACCTAACACCGGGGAGCTGTTTTTT.